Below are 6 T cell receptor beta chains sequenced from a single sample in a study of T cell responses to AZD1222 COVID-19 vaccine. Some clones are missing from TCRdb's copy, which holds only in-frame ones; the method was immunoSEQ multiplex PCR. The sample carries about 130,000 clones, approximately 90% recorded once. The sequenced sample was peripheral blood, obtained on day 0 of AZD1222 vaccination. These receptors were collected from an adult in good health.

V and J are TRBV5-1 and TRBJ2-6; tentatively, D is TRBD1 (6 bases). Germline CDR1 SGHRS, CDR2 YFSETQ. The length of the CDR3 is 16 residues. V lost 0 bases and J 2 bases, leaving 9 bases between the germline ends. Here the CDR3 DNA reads TGCGCCAGCAGCTTGGACGGGACAACTGGGGCCAACGTCCTGACTTTC. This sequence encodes CASSLDGTTGANVLTF.

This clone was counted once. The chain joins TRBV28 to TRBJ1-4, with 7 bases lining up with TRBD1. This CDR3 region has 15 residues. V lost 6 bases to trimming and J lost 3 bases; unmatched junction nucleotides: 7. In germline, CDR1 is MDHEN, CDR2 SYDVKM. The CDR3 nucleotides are TGTGCCAGCAGGACGTCCGGGACAGCTAATGAAAAACTGTTTTTT. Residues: CASRTSGTANEKLFF. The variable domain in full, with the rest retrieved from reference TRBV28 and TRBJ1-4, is DVKVTQSSRYLVKRTGEKVFLECVQDMDHENMFWYRQDPGLGLRLIYFSYDVKMKEKGDIPEGYSVSREKKERFSLILESASTNQTSMYLCASRTSGTANEKLFFGSGTQLSVL.

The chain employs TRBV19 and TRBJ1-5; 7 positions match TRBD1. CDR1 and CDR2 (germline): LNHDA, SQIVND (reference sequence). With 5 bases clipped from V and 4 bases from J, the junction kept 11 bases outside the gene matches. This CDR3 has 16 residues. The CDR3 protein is CASSFPQGIGNQPQHF. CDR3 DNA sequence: TGTGCCAGTAGTTTCCCACAGGGGATAGGTAATCAGCCCCAGCATTTT.

This CDR3 is CASSDHHRSTHPGELFF. CDR3 nucleotide sequence: TGTGCCAGCAGCGACCATCACAGGTCAACCCACCCCGGGGAGCTGTTTTTT. The chain uses TRBV6-4 and TRBJ2-2, with D possibly matching TRBD1 (5 bases). CDR1 and CDR2 from the germline V gene are MRHNA and SNTAGT. V was pared by 6 bases and J by 6 bases, with 23 bases between. CDR3 length: 17 amino acids.

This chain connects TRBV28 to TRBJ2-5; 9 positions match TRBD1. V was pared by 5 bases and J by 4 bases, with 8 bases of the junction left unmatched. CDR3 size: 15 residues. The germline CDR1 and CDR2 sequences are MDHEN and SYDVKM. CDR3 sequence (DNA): TGTGCCAGCAGTCTACAGGGGGCTCTTCCAGAGACCCAGTACTTC. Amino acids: CASSLQGALPETQYF.

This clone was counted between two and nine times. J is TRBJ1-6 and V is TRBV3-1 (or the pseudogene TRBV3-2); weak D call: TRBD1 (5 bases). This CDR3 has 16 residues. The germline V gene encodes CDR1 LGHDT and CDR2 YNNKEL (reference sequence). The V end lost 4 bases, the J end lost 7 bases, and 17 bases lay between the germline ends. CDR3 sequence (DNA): TGTGCCAGCAGCCGCGGTCGACACGGGGGAAATTCACCCCTCCACTTT. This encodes CASSRGRHGGNSPLHF.